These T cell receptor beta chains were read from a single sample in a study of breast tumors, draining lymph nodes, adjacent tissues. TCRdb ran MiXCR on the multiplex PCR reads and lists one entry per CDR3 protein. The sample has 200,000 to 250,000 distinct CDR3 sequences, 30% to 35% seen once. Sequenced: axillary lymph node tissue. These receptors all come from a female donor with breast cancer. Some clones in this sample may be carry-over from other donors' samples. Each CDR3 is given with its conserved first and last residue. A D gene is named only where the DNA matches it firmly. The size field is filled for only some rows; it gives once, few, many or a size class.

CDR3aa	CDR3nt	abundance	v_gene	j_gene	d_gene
CASSFGGARDTQYF	TGTGCCAGCAGCTTCGGGGGGGCCAGAGATACGCAGTATTTT	NA	TRBV7-2	TRBJ2-3	TRBD2
CASRPGTMNTGELFF	TGTGCCAGCAGACCCGGGACTATGAACACCGGGGAGCTGTTTTTT	many	TRBV2	TRBJ2-2	TRBD2
CASSRAGGGEQYF	TGTGCCAGCAGCCGCGCGGGGGGCGGCGAGCAGTACTTC	many	TRBV6-6	TRBJ2-7	TRBD2
CASSASRQGYEQYF	TGCGCCAGCAGCGCCAGCCGACAGGGCTACGAGCAGTACTTC	NA	TRBV5-1	TRBJ2-7	TRBD1
CASSYQGVAGELFF	TGTGCCAGCAGTTATCAGGGGGTGGCCGGGGAGCTGTTTTTT	NA	TRBV6-5	TRBJ2-2	TRBD1
CASSTDRGHLATNEKLFF	TGTGCCAGCAGCACAGACAGGGGCCACCTCGCAACTAATGAAAAACTGTTTTTT	NA	TRBV7-9	TRBJ1-4	TRBD1
CASPQSAGPKFEEQYF	TGTGCCAGCCCCCAATCAGCAGGGCCCAAATTTGAAGAGCAGTACTTC	many	TRBV18	TRBJ2-7	NA
CASRSAGGSYNEQFF	TGTGCCAGCAGGTCCGCAGGGGGCTCCTACAATGAGCAGTTCTTC	many	TRBV14	TRBJ2-1	TRBD1
CATGQGAADTQYF	TGTGCCACTGGACAGGGGGCGGCAGATACGCAGTATTTT	NA	TRBV10-3	TRBJ2-3	TRBD1
CASSIIGNQPQHF	TGTGCCAGTAGTATTATTGGCAATCAGCCCCAGCATTTT	many	TRBV19	TRBJ1-5	NA
CASSLVSRNYGYTF	TGTGCCAGCAGCTTGGTTAGCAGAAACTATGGCTACACCTTC	many	TRBV5-6	TRBJ1-2	NA
CASSPYPGGRANEKLFF	TGTGCCAGCAGCCCCTATCCGGGAGGGAGAGCTAATGAAAAACTGTTTTTT	NA	TRBV7-2	TRBJ1-4	NA
CSARTGTSGGIGTQYF	TGCAGTGCTAGAACCGGGACTAGCGGGGGAATAGGCACGCAGTATTTT	NA	TRBV20-1	TRBJ2-3	TRBD2
CSAFGNLYNEQFF	TGCAGTGCTTTCGGGAACCTTTACAATGAGCAGTTCTTC	many	TRBV20-1	TRBJ2-1	NA
CDSLAGGLIYNEQFF	TGTGACTCACTAGCGGGAGGGCTTATTTACAATGAGCAGTTCTTC	NA	TRBV24-1	TRBJ2-1	TRBD2
CASSLDRQAVESSPLHF	TGCGCCAGCAGCTTGGACAGACAGGCTGTAGAATCCTCACCCCTCCACTTT	NA	TRBV5-1	TRBJ1-6	NA
CASSVSGRAVEQYF	TGTGCCAGCAGTGTTAGCGGGAGGGCGGTCGAGCAGTACTTC	few	TRBV6-6	TRBJ2-7	TRBD2
CASSQAGETDTQYF	TGCGCCAGCAGCCAAGCCGGGGAAACAGATACGCAGTATTTT	many	TRBV4-1	TRBJ2-3	NA
CASSEAGGRAGELFF	TGTGCCAGCAGTGAAGCAGGGGGCAGGGCCGGGGAGCTGTTTTTT	NA	TRBV27	TRBJ2-2	TRBD1
CASSFAGTVEQYF	TGTGCCAGCAGCTTTGCGGGCACAGTGGAGCAGTACTTC	many	TRBV5-8	TRBJ2-7	NA
CSAFEANYGYTF	TGCAGTGCCTTTGAAGCTAACTATGGCTACACCTTC	many	TRBV20-1	TRBJ1-2	NA
CASSLGWGDYEQYF	TGTGCCAGCAGTTTAGGTTGGGGGGACTACGAGCAGTACTTC	many	TRBV12-3/TRBV12-4	TRBJ2-7	NA
CASRRQGAVYEQYF	TGTGCCAGCAGGAGACAGGGGGCCGTCTACGAGCAGTACTTC	NA	TRBV2	TRBJ2-7	TRBD1
CSVPSLDTQYF	TGCAGTGTCCCCAGTCTGGATACGCAGTATTTT	many	TRBV20-1	TRBJ2-3	NA
CASSYSRDRGRGETQYF	TGTGCCAGCAGTTACTCCCGGGACAGGGGGCGGGGGGAGACCCAGTACTTC	many	TRBV6-6	TRBJ2-5	TRBD1
CASSEVSGRTYEQYF	TGTGCCAGCAGTGAAGTTAGCGGGAGAACGTACGAGCAGTACTTC	many	TRBV2	TRBJ2-7	TRBD2
CASKGLAASTDTQYF	TGTGCCAGCAAGGGACTAGCGGCCAGTACAGATACGCAGTATTTT	many	TRBV2	TRBJ2-3	TRBD2
CASSLGTPGADTQYF	TGTGCCAGCAGTTTGGGCACGCCTGGGGCCGATACGCAGTATTTT	many	TRBV12-3/TRBV12-4	TRBJ2-3	NA